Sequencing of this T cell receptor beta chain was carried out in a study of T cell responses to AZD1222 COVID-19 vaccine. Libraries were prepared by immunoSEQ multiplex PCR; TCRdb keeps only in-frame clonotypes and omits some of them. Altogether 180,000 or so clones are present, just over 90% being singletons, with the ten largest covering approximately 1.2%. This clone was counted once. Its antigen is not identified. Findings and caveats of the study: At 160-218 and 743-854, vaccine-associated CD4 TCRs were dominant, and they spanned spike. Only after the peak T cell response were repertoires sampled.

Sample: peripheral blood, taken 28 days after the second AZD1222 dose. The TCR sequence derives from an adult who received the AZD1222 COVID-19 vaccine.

The DNA for the CDR3 is TGTGCCACCAGCAGAGATGTAGCCCCCTACGAGCAGTACTTC. This sequence encodes CATSRDVAPYEQYF. V gene TRBV15 combines with J gene TRBJ2-7; D unresolved. V dropped 0 bases and J dropped 2 bases, with 8 bases sitting between them. The CDR3 extends over 14 amino acids. Germline CDR1 is LNHNV and CDR2 is YYDKDF (reference sequence).